A selection of T cell receptor beta chains follows, all from one sample in a study of T-cell memory formation after mild COVID-19. In TCRdb, the 5' RACE reads were re-called with MiXCR into one record per CDR3 protein. The sample shows 49,000 or so distinct CDR3 sequences, around 7.3% of them seen only once. The sample taken for sequencing was PBMCs or a T cell subset sorted from them (not recorded which). Every receptor here comes from a man younger than 30 who had mild COVID-19 (a few samples of this study predate the infection). Cell type and time point are not known. CDR3s include the opening cysteine and the closing phenylalanine or tryptophan. The D gene is left open where the match is weak. Clone size appears in some rows only: once, few, many, or a class for an expanded clone.

D | J | V | size | DNA | CDR3
NA | TRBJ2-3 | TRBV11-2 | few | TGTGCCAGCAGCTTAGAACCCAGCACAGATACGCAGTATTTT | CASSLEPSTDTQYF
NA | TRBJ2-7 | TRBV29-1 | NA | TGCAGCGTTGAAGGTGCAGGCGGCTACGAGCAGTACTTC | CSVEGAGGYEQYF
NA | TRBJ2-2 | TRBV30 | many | TGTGCCTGGACAGGACAGTACACCGGGGAGCTGTTTTTT | CAWTGQYTGELFF
TRBD1 | TRBJ1-1 | TRBV28 | NA | TGTGCCACCAGGACAGGGGTCTTGAACACTGAAGCTTTCTTT | CATRTGVLNTEAFF
TRBD1 | TRBJ2-7 | TRBV19 | few | TGTGCCAGTAGTATTTACAGGGGGCAACTCTACGAGCAGTACTTC | CASSIYRGQLYEQYF
TRBD2 | TRBJ2-1 | TRBV9 | NA | TGTGCCAGCAGCGCAAGTAGCGGGGCGCTAGTATACAATGAGCAGTTCTTC | CASSASSGALVYNEQFF
NA | TRBJ2-2 | TRBV6-2/TRBV6-3 | many | TGTGCCAGCAGTGAGGCGTCATTGGCTCTCGGGGAGCTGTTTTTT | CASSEASLALGELFF
TRBD1 | TRBJ1-6 | TRBV4-2 | NA | TGTGCCAGCAGCCGGGGACAGGGGGTCTCTAATTCACCCCTCCACTTT | CASSRGQGVSNSPLHF
TRBD1 | TRBJ1-1 | TRBV4-3 | many | TGCGCCAGCAGCCTAGGACAGGTCATGAACACTGAAGCTTTCTTT | CASSLGQVMNTEAFF
NA | TRBJ1-4 | TRBV15 | few | TGTGCCACCAGCCTCGACCTCCGGGCTTCAAATGAAAAACTGTTTTTT | CATSLDLRASNEKLFF
NA | TRBJ1-1 | TRBV10-1 | few | TGCGCCAGCAGCCGGGACGCCGGGACTGAAGCTTTCTTT | CASSRDAGTEAFF
NA | TRBJ2-7 | TRBV15 | many | TGTGCCACCAGCAGGTTGAGCAGGTCGGGCTCCTACGAGCAGTACTTC | CATSRLSRSGSYEQYF
NA | TRBJ1-2 | TRBV4-2 | few | TGTGCCAGCAGCCAAGAGGGGGGCGGCTATGGCTACACCTTC | CASSQEGGGYGYTF
NA | TRBJ1-6 | TRBV12-3/TRBV12-4 | NA | TGTGCCAGCAGGCGGTTCCGGCAGGGCCCTAATTCACCCCTCCACTTT | CASRRFRQGPNSPLHF
NA | TRBJ1-6 | TRBV7-9 | NA | TGTGCCAGCAGCTCGGGATGGCCGCAGCGCTATAATTCACCCCTCCACTTT | CASSSGWPQRYNSPLHF
NA | TRBJ2-5 | TRBV5-1 | NA | TGCGCCAGCAGCCCGCCTCGCGGGGCTCAGTACTTC | CASSPPRGAQYF
TRBD1 | TRBJ1-1 | TRBV7-9 | NA | TGTGCCAGCAGCTTTCTCCCCGGGACAGGGGCCGGAGGGAGAGCTTTCTTT | CASSFLPGTGAGGRAFF
NA | TRBJ2-3 | TRBV5-1 | many | TGCGCCAGCAGCTTAAACCTAGCTGAAGATACGCAGTATTTT | CASSLNLAEDTQYF
TRBD1 | TRBJ2-3 | TRBV5-1 | NA | TGCGCCAGCAGCCAAGTAGCGGACAGGGCATATACGCAGTATTTT | CASSQVADRAYTQYF
NA | TRBJ1-1 | TRBV5-1 | NA | TGCGCCAGCAGCTGGGACGGATCGAACACTGAAGCTTTCTTT | CASSWDGSNTEAFF
TRBD1 | TRBJ2-7 | TRBV18 | few | TGTGCCAGCTCACCGGGACAGGGTCTCGAGCAGTACTTC | CASSPGQGLEQYF
NA | TRBJ1-1 | TRBV18 | few | TGTGCCAGCTCACCAAGCGGAATGAACACTGAAGCTTTCTTT | CASSPSGMNTEAFF
NA | TRBJ2-2 | TRBV20-1 | NA | TGCAGTGCTAGAGACCCCACAGCAGTGGAGCTGTTTTTT | CSARDPTAVELFF
NA | TRBJ2-5 | TRBV7-3 | NA | TGTGCCAGCAGCTCGGGACTCCAAGAGACCCAGTACTTC | CASSSGLQETQYF
NA | TRBJ2-3 | TRBV5-1 | few | TGCGCCAGCAGCTTGGATGGCGGTAGCACAGATACGCAGTATTTT | CASSLDGGSTDTQYF
NA | TRBJ1-5 | TRBV3-2 | NA | TGTGCCAGCAGCCAAGTTCTCTACCAGCCCCAGCATTTT | CASSQVLYQPQHF
NA | TRBJ2-1 | TRBV19 | NA | TGTGCCAGTAGTGATCGGGACGGATTCTACAATGAGCAGTTCTTC | CASSDRDGFYNEQFF
NA | TRBJ2-1 | TRBV12-3/TRBV12-4 | NA | TGTGCCAGCAGTTTGTCTACTCTCTACAATGAGCAGTTCTTC | CASSLSTLYNEQFF
NA | TRBJ1-5 | TRBV4-3 | NA | TGCGCCAGCAGCCTAGAGCTTGGACAGCTAGATCAGCCCCAGCATTTT | CASSLELGQLDQPQHF
NA | TRBJ1-1 | TRBV7-9 | many | TGTGCCAGCAGCTTAGCTTCAGGTGCGAACACTGAAGCTTTCTTT | CASSLASGANTEAFF
NA | TRBJ2-5 | TRBV9 | many | TGTGCCAGCAGCGTGGGGCGCCAAGAGACCCAGTACTTC | CASSVGRQETQYF
TRBD1 | TRBJ1-5 | TRBV5-1 | few | TGCGCCAGCAGCTTTGCGGGGACAGATCAGCCCCAGCATTTT | CASSFAGTDQPQHF
TRBD1 | TRBJ2-5 | TRBV2 | few | TGTGCCAGCAGCGGGACAGGTTACCAAGAGACCCAGTACTTC | CASSGTGYQETQYF
TRBD2 | TRBJ2-5 | TRBV20-1 | few | TGCAGTGCTTCTCTAGCGGGGGCCGGCGAGACCCAGTACTTC | CSASLAGAGETQYF
NA | TRBJ1-1 | TRBV14 | NA | TGTGCCAGCAGCCTAAACCCCGGAACTGAAGCTTTCTTT | CASSLNPGTEAFF
NA | TRBJ2-3 | TRBV10-3 | many | TGTGCCATCAGGCCGGGTCTTATCACAGATACGCAGTATTTT | CAIRPGLITDTQYF
NA | TRBJ2-3 | TRBV14 | few | TGTGCCAGCAGCCAAGATTGGGCCAGGAGCACAGATACGCAGTATTTT | CASSQDWARSTDTQYF
NA | TRBJ1-1 | TRBV9 | many | TGTGCCAGCAGCGTTTCGACCGCGAACACTGAAGCTTTCTTT | CASSVSTANTEAFF
NA | TRBJ2-2 | TRBV27 | many | TGTGCCAGCAGTTTATGGGCGGCGAACACCGGGGAGCTGTTTTTT | CASSLWAANTGELFF
NA | TRBJ2-5 | TRBV20-1 | few | TGCAGTGCTAGAGATGGAAGGGATTGGCGAGAGACCCAGTACTTC | CSARDGRDWRETQYF
NA | TRBJ1-2 | TRBV10-3 | NA | TGTGCCATCAGTGAGTCGACAGGCCCCTATGGCTACACCTTC | CAISESTGPYGYTF
NA | TRBJ1-2 | TRBV28 | NA | TGTGCCAGCAGTCCCCGAATCTCTTCTGGCTACACCTTC | CASSPRISSGYTF
TRBD1 | TRBJ1-4 | TRBV7-2 | NA | TGTGCCAGCAGCGGGGGACAGTCTAATGAAAAACTGTTTTTT | CASSGGQSNEKLFF
TRBD2 | TRBJ2-5 | TRBV6-6 | many | TGTGCCAGCCTCGGGGGGGGGAAGACCCAGTACTTC | CASLGGGKTQYF
NA | TRBJ2-3 | TRBV7-9 | many | TGTGCCAGCAGCTACACGAGAGGGGAAAATACGCAGTATTTT | CASSYTRGENTQYF
TRBD1 | TRBJ2-7 | TRBV7-9 | NA | TGTGCCAGCAGCTTAGAGGTGGGGACAGCCTACGAGCAGTACTTC | CASSLEVGTAYEQYF
NA | TRBJ2-2 | TRBV7-8 | many | TGTGCCAGCAGCTTACGGGCAGGGAATATCGGGGAGCTGTTTTTT | CASSLRAGNIGELFF
NA | TRBJ1-3 | TRBV3-1 | many | TGTGCCAGCAGCCAAACTTCGGGGCTGTCCGGAAACACCATATATTTT | CASSQTSGLSGNTIYF
NA | TRBJ2-6 | TRBV7-9 | few | TGTGCCAGCAGCCCTCCGTGGAGGGCGGCTGGGGCCAACGTCCTGACTTTC | CASSPPWRAAGANVLTF
NA | TRBJ2-5 | TRBV5-1 | NA | TGCGCCAGCAGCTTATCTAGCGTTTCGGAGACCCAGTACTTC | CASSLSSVSETQYF
NA | TRBJ2-7 | TRBV2 | NA | TGTGCCAGCATCGTCGAACCCTACGAGCAGTACTTC | CASIVEPYEQYF
NA | TRBJ1-2 | TRBV3-1 | NA | TGTGCCAGCAGCCAGGCTCGGGGCTACACCTTC | CASSQARGYTF
TRBD1 | TRBJ2-5 | TRBV7-3 | medium-sized | TGTGCCAGCAGCCCTACAGGGGTGCAAGAGACCCAGTACTTC | CASSPTGVQETQYF
TRBD2 | TRBJ2-5 | TRBV4-2 | many | TGTGCCAGCAGCCAAGATCCCACTAGCGGGAAAGAGACCCAGTACTTC | CASSQDPTSGKETQYF
NA | TRBJ2-3 | TRBV7-2 | many | TGTGCCAGCAGTTGGACAAGACTCACAGATACGCAGTATTTT | CASSWTRLTDTQYF
NA | TRBJ2-5 | TRBV7-8 | few | TGTGCCAGCAGCCGCGAAGGTCAGGGGGGAGAGACCCAGTACTTC | CASSREGQGGETQYF
NA | TRBJ1-1 | TRBV29-1 | NA | TGCAGCGTGGCCAGGGTCCTCATGAACACTGAAGCTTTCTTT | CSVARVLMNTEAFF